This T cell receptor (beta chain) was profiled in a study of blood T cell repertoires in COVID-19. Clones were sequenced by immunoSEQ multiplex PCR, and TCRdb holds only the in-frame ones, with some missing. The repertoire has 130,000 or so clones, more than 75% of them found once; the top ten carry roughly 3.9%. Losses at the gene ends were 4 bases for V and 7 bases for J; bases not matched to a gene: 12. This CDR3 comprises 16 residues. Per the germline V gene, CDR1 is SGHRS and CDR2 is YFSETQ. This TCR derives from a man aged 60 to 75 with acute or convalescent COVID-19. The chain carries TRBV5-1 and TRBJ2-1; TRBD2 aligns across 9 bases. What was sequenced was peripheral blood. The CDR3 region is CASSLRGGREGNEQFF. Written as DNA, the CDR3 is TGCGCCAGCAGCCTCCGAGGCGGGAGGGAGGGAAATGAGCAGTTCTTC.